This T cell receptor beta chain comes out of a study of CD8 T cells in ankylosing spondylitis. Using its own MiXCR run on the 5' RACE reads, TCRdb lists one record per CDR3 protein. Found here are approximately 300,000 distinct CDR3 sequences, less than 25% of them singletons; the top ten hold roughly 3.4%. Trimming took off 6 bases at V and 0 bases at J, with 8 bases between the two ends. This CDR3 is 12 amino acids long. CDR1 is SQVTM and CDR2 is ANQGSEA in the germline V gene. This chain links TRBV29-1 with TRBJ1-1; D may be TRBD1 (5 bases). The sequencing input was blood, either unsorted or a sorted T cell fraction (not recorded which). The sequence was collected from a female donor with ankylosing spondylitis or in good health (not recorded which). The CDR3 protein is CSVSRVNTEAFF. The CDR3 nucleotides read TGCAGCGTGTCCAGGGTGAACACTGAAGCTTTCTTT.